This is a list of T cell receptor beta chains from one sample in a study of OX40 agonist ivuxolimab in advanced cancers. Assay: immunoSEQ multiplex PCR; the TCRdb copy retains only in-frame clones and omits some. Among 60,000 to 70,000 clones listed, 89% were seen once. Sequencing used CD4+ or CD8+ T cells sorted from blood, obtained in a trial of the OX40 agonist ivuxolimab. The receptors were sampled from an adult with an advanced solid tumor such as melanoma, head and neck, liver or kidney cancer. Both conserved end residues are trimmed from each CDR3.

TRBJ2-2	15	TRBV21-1	ASSKVHKQVNTGELF
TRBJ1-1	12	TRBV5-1	ASSPEVGIPEAF
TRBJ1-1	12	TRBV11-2	ASSFSGGLAEAF
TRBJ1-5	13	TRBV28	ASSLSSRGEQPQH
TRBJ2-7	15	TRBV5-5	ASSLVWTAGRNEEQY
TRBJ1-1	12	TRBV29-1	SVDGSGRGTEAF
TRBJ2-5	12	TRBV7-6	ASSSWGDQETQY
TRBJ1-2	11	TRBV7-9	ASSLGSNPGYT
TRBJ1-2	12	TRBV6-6	ASSPAVANYGYT
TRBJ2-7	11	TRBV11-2	ASRPSSFYEQY
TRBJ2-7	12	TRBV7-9	ASSNIGPVYEQY
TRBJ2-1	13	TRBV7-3	ASSLVGSSYNEQF
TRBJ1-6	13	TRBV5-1	ASSLGQGGNSPLH
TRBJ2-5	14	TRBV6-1	ASSEAGWVGQETQY
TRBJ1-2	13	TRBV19	ASSSWDGGPYGYT
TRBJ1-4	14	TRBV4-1	ASSQEGRGTNEKLF
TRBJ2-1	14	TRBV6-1	ASSEGVRRYPNEQF
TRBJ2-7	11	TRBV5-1	ASRRDSGYEQY
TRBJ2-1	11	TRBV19	ASSIGDSNEQF
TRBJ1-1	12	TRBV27	ASRPTGLNTEAF
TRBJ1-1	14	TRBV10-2	ASSPGRWGETREAF
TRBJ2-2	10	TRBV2	AKKGGTGELF
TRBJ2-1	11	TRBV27	ASSLLGANEQF
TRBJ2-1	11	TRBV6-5	ASSSGIYNEQF
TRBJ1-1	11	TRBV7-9	ASSTDEYTEAF
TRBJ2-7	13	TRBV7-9	ASSGEDRSSYEQY
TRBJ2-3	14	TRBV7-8	ASSPQSGPRTDTQY
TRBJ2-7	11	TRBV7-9	ASSPDWVYEQY
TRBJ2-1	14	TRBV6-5	ASSYGSGGIYHEQF
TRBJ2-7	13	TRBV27	ASSPGTSGAYEQY
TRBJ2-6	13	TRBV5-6	ASSRDGSGANVLT
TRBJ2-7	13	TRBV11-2	ASSLEAGAFYEQY
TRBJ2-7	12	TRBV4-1	ASSHQGATYEQY
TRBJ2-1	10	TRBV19	ASDVEGHEQF
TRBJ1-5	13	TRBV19	ASKGSPSGNQPQH
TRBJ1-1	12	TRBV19	ASSPPGANTEAF
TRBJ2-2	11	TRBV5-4	ASSLSGGGELF
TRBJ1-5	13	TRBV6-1	ASSREGWTGQPQH
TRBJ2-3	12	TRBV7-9	AGLVGHPLDTQY
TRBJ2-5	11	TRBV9	ASSAPRYETQY
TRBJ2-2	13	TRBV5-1	ASSLGQVDTGELF